The present TCR beta chain was sequenced within a study of OX40 agonist ivuxolimab in advanced cancers. Study-wide context: Patients were 65% to 85% male with ages roughly 20 to 90, mean about 60. Past anti-PD-1, anti-PD-L1 or anti-CTLA-4 therapy was accepted, and roughly 38% had received some. Study findings and constraints: The study observed clonal expansion of CD4+ and CD8+ blood T cells by week 6 at 0.1 to 3.0 mg/kg.

The protocol was immunoSEQ multiplex PCR, while the TCRdb copy is restricted to in-frame clones and leaves out a portion. Seen here are 37,000 or so clones, about 88% observed once, and the top ten hold about 2.4%. This clone has only one observation. Its specificity is unknown. Germline CDR1 and CDR2: MNHEY and SVGAGI. The V and J ends lost 6 bases and 11 bases respectively, with 20 bases between them. The CDR3 loop spans 15 amino acids. The specimen comprised CD4+ or CD8+ T cells sorted from blood, sampled in a trial of the OX40 agonist ivuxolimab. This chain uses TRBV6-5 with TRBJ1-6; the D is unclear. This clonotype originated in an adult with an advanced solid tumor such as melanoma, head and neck, liver or kidney cancer. The CDR3 nucleotides are TGTGCCAGCAGCTCCTCGTCAGGAAGGACGACACCCCTCCACTTT. Protein sequence: CASSSSSGRTTPLHF.